This entry lists 17 T cell receptor beta chains sequenced from one sample in a study of T-cell memory formation after mild COVID-19. TCRdb called the 5' RACE reads again in MiXCR, with one record for every CDR3 protein. The table records hundreds of thousands of distinct CDR3 sequences, just over 20% of them present only once. The sample taken for sequencing was PBMCs or a T cell subset sorted from them (not recorded which). The origin of the receptors is an adult woman who had mild COVID-19 (a few samples of this study predate the infection). Cell type and time point are not known.

The J gene is TRBJ2-7, the V gene TRBV2; a weak D match, TRBD2 (6 bases). This CDR3 spans 14 amino acids. V was shortened by 2 bases and J by 1 base, with 9 bases between the two germline ends. Germline-derived CDR1 and CDR2 are SNHLY and FYNNEI. Here the CDR3 DNA reads TGTGCCAGCAGTGAATATCTAGCGTCCTACGAGCAGTACTTC. Translation: CASSEYLASYEQYF.

The chain couples TRBV2 to TRBJ2-1, with D possibly being TRBD2 (7 bases). V shed 5 bases and J shed 2 bases, with 10 bases lying between them. The CDR3 is 14 residues long. Germline values: CDR1 SNHLY, CDR2 FYNNEI. The CDR3 protein is CASSTGGPYNEQFF. The CDR3 DNA is TGTGCCAGCAGTACGGGGGGCCCCTACAATGAGCAGTTCTTC.

A few counts support this clonotype. The gene calls are TRBV27 and TRBJ1-5; D is ambiguous. The length of the CDR3 is 14 residues. Trimming shortened V by 3 bases and J by 7 bases, and 13 bases separated the two germline ends. The germline V gene has CDR1 MNHEY and CDR2 SMNVEV (reference sequence). The CDR3 DNA is TGTGCCAGCAGTTTCGGTAGGTCGGCCCAGCCCCAGCATTTT. This sequence encodes CASSFGRSAQPQHF.

The CDR3 is CASSLSRRNSPLHF. CDR3 bases: TGTGCCAGCAGTTTATCACGCAGGAATTCACCCCTCCACTTT. The V and J genes are TRBV12-3 or TRBV12-4 and TRBJ1-6, with D hard to call. The length of the CDR3 is 14 residues. Deletions cut 2 bases from V and 7 bases from J, with 9 bases between.

This clonotype has at least ten counts. The V call is TRBV7-9, the J call TRBJ2-7; D gene ambiguous. The CDR3 is 13 residues long. Germline V gene sequence: CDR1 SEHNR, CDR2 FQNEAQ (reference sequence). Trimming took off 5 bases at V and 1 base at J, with 9 bases between the two ends. CDR3 amino acids: CASSPPGSYEQYF. The CDR3 region has the DNA TGTGCCAGCAGCCCCCCCGGGTCCTACGAGCAGTACTTC.

The chain combines TRBV7-9 with TRBJ2-1; TRBD2 aligns across 10 bases. V lost 5 bases to trimming and J lost 6 bases; unmatched junction nucleotides: 10. Germline assignment: CDR1 SEHNR and CDR2 FQNEAQ (reference sequence). The CDR3 is 16 amino acids. DNA for the CDR3: TGTGCCAGCAGCCCTTTTCTAGCGGGAGTTGGCAATGAGCAGTTCTTC. It codes for CASSPFLAGVGNEQFF.

The CDR3 here is CASSAGGALTAGHSYEQYF. As DNA, the CDR3 is TGCGCCAGCAGCGCTGGGGGGGCGTTGACCGCAGGACACTCCTACGAGCAGTACTTC. The rearrangement joins TRBV5-1 to TRBJ2-7, with D possibly TRBD2 on 7 matching bases. Germline CDR1 and CDR2: SGHRS and YFSETQ. The CDR3 sequence is 19 residues long. Trimming pared 4 bases from V and 0 bases from J, leaving 26 bases between.

J is TRBJ2-7 and V is TRBV5-1, with 9 bases identical to TRBD1. Germline CDR1 SGHRS, CDR2 YFSETQ. The junction had 11 bases not matched to a gene; V was cut back by 2 bases and J by 5 bases. This CDR3 contains 16 residues. CDR3 in DNA: TGCGCCAGCAGCTTAGAACCGGGACAGGGTACCAACGAGCAGTACTTC. Protein sequence: CASSLEPGQGTNEQYF.

This chain connects TRBV6-1 to TRBJ1-2; TRBD1 is a possible D gene (6 bases). The germline V gene encodes CDR1 MNHNS and CDR2 SASEGT. This CDR3 has 14 amino acids. Trimming removed 6 bases at V and 5 bases at J, with 16 bases between. The CDR3, as DNA: TGTGCCAGCAGCCGGGACCAAGGGGGATATGGCTACACCTTC. Its translation is CASSRDQGGYGYTF.

This chain connects TRBV7-9 to TRBJ2-1; D remains ambiguous. The germline gives CDR1 SEHNR, CDR2 FQNEAQ (reference sequence). Trimming left V 6 bases short and J 2 bases short, with 11 bases between. There are 14 residues in the CDR3. Here the CDR3 DNA reads TGTGCCAGCAGGCTAGACCGACCCTACAATGAGCAGTTCTTC. Residues: CASRLDRPYNEQFF.

This chain joins TRBV12-3 or TRBV12-4 and TRBJ1-1, with D perhaps TRBD1 (5 bases). This CDR3 spans 14 amino acids. V was shortened by 6 bases and J by 1 base, with 12 bases between the two germline ends. CDR3 amino acids: CASRYTGENTEAFF. CDR3 nucleotides: TGTGCCAGCAGATATACGGGGGAGAACACTGAAGCTTTCTTT.

This clonotype was picked up a small number of times. CDR3 nucleotides: TGTGCCAGCAGCCCCTGGGGGACTAAAAGGGCGACAGATACGCAGTATTTT. It codes for CASSPWGTKRATDTQYF. The chain joins TRBV7-2 to TRBJ2-3, with 7 bases aligning to TRBD2. In germline, CDR1 is SGHTA, CDR2 FQGNSA. The J segment lost 3 bases and the V segment lost 5 bases, leaving 14 bases of the junction unmatched. The CDR3 is made up of 17 amino acids. The full variable domain, with the rest looked up from reference TRBV7-2 and TRBJ2-3, is GAGVSQSPSNKVTEKGKDVELRCDPISGHTALYWYRQSLGQGLEFLIYFQGNSAPDKSGLPSDRFSAERTGGSVSTLTIQRTQQEDSAVYLCASSPWGTKRATDTQYFGPGTRLTVL.

This clonotype has at least ten counts. The chain carries TRBV12-3 or TRBV12-4 and TRBJ2-3, with TRBD2 matching 10 bases. Losses at the gene ends were 7 bases for V and 4 bases for J; bases not matched to a gene: 8. The CDR3 length is 15 residues. The CDR3 DNA reads as TGTGCCAGCACCGAGCGGGGGGGAAGGTCAGATACGCAGTATTTT. Translated: CASTERGGRSDTQYF.

The chain recombines TRBV6-5 with TRBJ2-1; TRBD2 agrees at 7 bases. The CDR3 runs 15 residues. Trimming removed 8 bases from V and 0 bases from J; junction bases left unmatched: 7. CDR1 is MNHEY, CDR2 SVGAGI, per germline. The CDR3 coding sequence is TGTGCCAGCTCGACTAGCAGAAGCTCCTACAATGAGCAGTTCTTC. Translation gives CASSTSRSSYNEQFF.

V usage is TRBV29-1 and J usage is TRBJ2-1, with D tentatively TRBD2 (5 bases). Germline V gene lookup returns CDR1 SQVTM and CDR2 ANQGSEA. Trimming cost V 7 bases and J 5 bases, with 9 bases left between them. There are 11 residues in the CDR3. The DNA for the CDR3 is TGCAGCGGGAGGATCAACAATGAGCAGTTCTTC. Protein product: CSGRINNEQFF.

V usage is TRBV4-2 and J usage is TRBJ2-6; TRBD1 is a possible D gene (6 bases). V was trimmed by 1 base and J by 0 bases, leaving 16 bases between them. The CDR3 covers 19 residues. Germline CDR1 and CDR2: LGHNA and YNFKEQ. The CDR3 loop is CASSQVGAARNSGANVLTF. DNA of the CDR3: TGTGCCAGCAGCCAAGTGGGGGCAGCAAGGAACTCTGGGGCCAACGTCCTGACTTTC.

This clonotype was counted only a few times. The chain combines TRBV10-3 with TRBJ1-6, with a tentative D call TRBD1 (6 bases). The V and J ends lost 2 bases and 7 bases respectively, with 6 bases between them. The CDR3 totals 13 residues. Germline V lookup: CDR1 ENHRY, CDR2 SYGVKD. The CDR3 reads CAISEGQNSPLHF. Here the CDR3 DNA reads TGTGCCATCAGTGAGGGACAGAATTCACCCCTCCACTTT.